Many counts were recorded for the clone carrying this T cell receptor (beta chain). Its antigen is as yet unknown. One entry per CDR3 protein results from TCRdb running MiXCR on the reads. Found here are fewer than 300,000 distinct CDR3 sequences, roughly 23% of them singletons; the top ten hold approximately 15%. The data are from a study of T cell repertoires in cytomegalovirus infection. Study-wide findings and caveats: The study found HLA-C-restricted CMV-specific TCR beta clonotypes dominating the ex vivo response. Summed frequency of shared TCR beta families picked out CMV carriers who also had the relevant HLA.

This CDR3 is built from 14 residues. The V gene lost 2 bases and the J gene lost 1 base, with 7 bases spanning the gap. The V gene's germline CDR1 is SGHTA and CDR2 FQGNSA. Source material: PBMCs. This sequence joins TRBV7-2 and TRBJ2-3; TRBD1 might be the D (5 bases). This TCR was sampled from a human donor in good health (CMV status not recorded). Some clones in this sample may be carry-over from other donors' samples. The CDR3 region has the DNA TGTGCCAGCAGCTTACAGGGCGGCACAGATACGCAGTATTTT. This codes for CASSLQGGTDTQYF.